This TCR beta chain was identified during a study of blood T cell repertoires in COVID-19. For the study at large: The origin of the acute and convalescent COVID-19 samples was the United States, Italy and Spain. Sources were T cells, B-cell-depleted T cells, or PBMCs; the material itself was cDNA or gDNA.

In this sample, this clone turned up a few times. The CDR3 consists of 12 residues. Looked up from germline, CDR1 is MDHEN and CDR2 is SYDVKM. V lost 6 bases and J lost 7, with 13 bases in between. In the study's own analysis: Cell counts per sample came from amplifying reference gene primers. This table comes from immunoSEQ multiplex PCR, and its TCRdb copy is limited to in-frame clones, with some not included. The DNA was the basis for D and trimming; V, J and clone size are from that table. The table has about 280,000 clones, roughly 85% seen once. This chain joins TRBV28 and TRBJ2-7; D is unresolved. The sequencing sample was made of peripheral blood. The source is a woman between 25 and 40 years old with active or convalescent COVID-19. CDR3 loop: CASSPRRAEQYF. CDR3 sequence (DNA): TGTGCCAGCAGCCCGCGTCGTGCAGAGCAGTACTTC.